This T cell receptor (beta chain) was recovered during a study of early T cells in non-severe SARS-CoV-2 infection (TCRdb year 2021). Concerning the study at large: Bulk RNA from unsorted whole blood was used for TCR sequencing, so alpha and beta chains could not be paired. Here is what the overall study found, with its caveats: VDJdb matching was skewed toward anti-spike CD8 responses, so virus-specific expansions were likely underestimated and private and CD4 specificities were missed.

On this clonotype: Its antigen is not yet known. No clone much larger than this one lies a single base away; base qualities are absent.

The library was generated by 5' RACE. The sequencer listed for this sample is NextSeq 500. Unique molecular identifiers were attached to individual cDNA molecules in the TCR library protocol so that sequencing error and PCR bias could be corrected. Sequencing covered both TCR alpha and beta chains, and within each sample the abundances of alpha and beta sequences were tightly co-correlated. As for the original processing: Decombinator V4 was used to perform V gene, J gene and CDR3 annotation of TCR sequences. Expanded TCRs were defined as changing significantly between any two time points under a Poisson model with p below 0.0001. Abundances of TCRs were expressed as counts per million after normalisation to the total number of TCRs sequenced in each sample. MAIT TCRs were defined by TRAV1-2 paired with TRAJ12, TRAJ20 or TRAJ33, and iNKT TCRs by TRAV10 paired with TRAJ18. VDJdb, accessed 1 November 2021, was searched for CMV, EBV and SARS-CoV-2 annotated TCRs, with TCRs annotated for multiple antigens excluded. Starting from the raw public reads, TCRdb applied fastp trimming at Q25, assembled clones with MiXCR and retained in-frame beta chains. Identical CDR3 proteins give one entry, which carries the most common genes and DNA. The V and J calls and clone size are TCRdb's, not the authors'. For this sample there are about 48,000 distinct CDR3 sequences; about 13% appear just once. The top ten hold 10% of the sample.

Set within a cohort of healthcare workers in London, UK, this nested case-control study involved weekly PCR testing of nasopharyngeal swabs along with blood sampling. Healthcare workers were recruited between 23 and 31 March 2020, during the week of the UK lockdown, and were followed weekly for up to roughly 15 weeks. Clipping removes 8 bases from V and 0 bases from J, with 10 as the unmatched junction base count. From the cysteine up to the phenylalanine, the CDR3 has a length of 15 residues. Just the 45-base CDR3 DNA is kept, in frame starting at base 1. CDR1 and CDR2 are drawn from the germline V gene: WSHSY, SAAADI.

The sequenced sample was whole blood. Recombination connected TRBV10-2 to TRBJ2-7, with 7 junctional bases fitting TRBD2. The receptor comes from an adult who was a healthcare worker with PCR-confirmed SARS-CoV-2 infection or an uninfected control (not recorded which). The DNA sequence is TGCGCCAGCGGTACTGGGGGAGGGCTCTCCTACGAGCAGTACTTC. It encodes CASGTGGGLSYEQYF.